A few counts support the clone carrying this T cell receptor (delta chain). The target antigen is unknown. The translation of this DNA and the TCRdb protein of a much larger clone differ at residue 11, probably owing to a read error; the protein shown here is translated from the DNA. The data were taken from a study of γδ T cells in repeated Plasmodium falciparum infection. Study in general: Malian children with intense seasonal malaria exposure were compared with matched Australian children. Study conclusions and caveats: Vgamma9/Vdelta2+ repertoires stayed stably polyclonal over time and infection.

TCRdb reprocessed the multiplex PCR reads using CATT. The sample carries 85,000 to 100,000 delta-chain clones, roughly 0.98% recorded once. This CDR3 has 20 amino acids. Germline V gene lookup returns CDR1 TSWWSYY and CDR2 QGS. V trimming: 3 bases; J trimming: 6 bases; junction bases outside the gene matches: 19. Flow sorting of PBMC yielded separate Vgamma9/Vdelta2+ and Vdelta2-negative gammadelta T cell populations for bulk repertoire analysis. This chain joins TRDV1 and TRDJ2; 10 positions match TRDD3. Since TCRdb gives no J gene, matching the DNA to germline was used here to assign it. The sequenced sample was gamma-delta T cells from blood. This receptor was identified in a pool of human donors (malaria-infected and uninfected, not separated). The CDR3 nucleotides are TGTGCTCTTGGGGAGCAATTTTTCCTTTCGCGGGGGGATACGGCAGCACAACTCTTCTTT. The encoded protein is CALGEQFFLSRGDTAAQLFF.